Listed here are 24 T cell receptor beta chains from one sample, sequenced in a study of CD8 T cells in ankylosing spondylitis. Study-level findings and limits: A TCR beta motif of roughly eight highly homologous variants seemed to mark ankylosing spondylitis blood.

The antigens of these receptors remain unknown. TCRdb re-analysed the 5' RACE reads in MiXCR, keeping a single row per CDR3 protein. Found here are about 400,000 distinct CDR3 sequences, 20% to 25% of them singletons; the top ten hold around 17%. Sample: blood, either unsorted or a sorted T cell fraction (not recorded which). All receptors come from a male donor with ankylosing spondylitis.

This clonotype turned up a few times. This rearrangement joins TRBV7-2 to TRBJ2-7; TRBD2 aligns across 10 bases. Germline-derived CDR1 and CDR2 are SGHTA and FQGNSA. V was pared by 3 bases and J by 5 bases, with 13 bases of the junction left unmatched. The CDR3 runs to 17 residues. CDR3 DNA sequence: TGTGCCAGCAGCTTTGGCCCCGTTCTAGCGGGAGCCCACGAGCAGTACTTC. It codes for CASSFGPVLAGAHEQYF.

There are a few counts of this clonotype. The rearrangement uses TRBV5-6 and TRBJ2-4, with 8 positions matching TRBD1. This CDR3 has 16 residues. V gave up 0 bases and J gave up 7 bases; unmatched junction bases: 9. Per the germline V gene, CDR1 is SGHDT and CDR2 is YYEEEE. The DNA for the CDR3 is TGTGCCAGCAGCTTGGGTTTCACAGGGGGTATGAACATTCAGTACTTC. Amino acid sequence: CASSLGFTGGMNIQYF.

The chain carries TRBV5-6 and TRBJ1-5, with 7 bases matching TRBD1. Per germline, CDR1 SGHDT and CDR2 YYEEEE. The CDR3 runs 13 residues. Unmatched junction bases numbered 2, after V lost 3 bases and J lost 5 bases. In nucleotides, the CDR3 is TGTGCCAGCAGCTGGGGACAGCATCAGCCCCAGCATTTT. It encodes CASSWGQHQPQHF.

This chain joins TRBV20-1 and TRBJ2-3; D is uncertain. Germline V gene sequence: CDR1 DFQATT, CDR2 SNEGSKA (reference sequence). V lost 1 base to trimming and J lost 2 bases, with 16 bases between them. The CDR3 length is 16 residues. The CDR3 DNA is TGCAGTGCTAGAGGAGGAATTACGTTGGTCACAGATACGCAGTATTTT. Translated: CSARGGITLVTDTQYF.

V is TRBV5-1 and J is TRBJ2-6; weak D call: TRBD1 (5 bases). The CDR3 contains 15 residues. CDR1 is SGHRS, CDR2 YFSETQ, per germline. Trimming removed 0 bases from V and 2 bases from J, with 6 bases in between. The CDR3 loop reads CASSLEQAGANVLTF. The CDR3 DNA reads as TGCGCCAGCAGCTTGGAACAGGCTGGGGCCAACGTCCTGACTTTC. Full variable domain (missing parts from reference TRBV5-1 and TRBJ2-6): KAGVTQTPRYLIKTRGQQVTLSCSPISGHRSVSWYQQTPGQGLQFLFEYFSETQRNKGNFPGRFSGRQFSNSRSEMNVSTLELGDSALYLCASSLEQAGANVLTFGAGSRLTVL.

This clonotype was detected only a few times. This chain connects TRBV14 to TRBJ2-5, with D possibly matching TRBD1 (6 bases). In germline, CDR1 is SGHDN, CDR2 FVKESK. This CDR3 has 18 residues. Trimming removed 4 bases from V and 2 bases from J, with 23 bases in between. The chain's CDR3 is CASSPEKQPRGWQETQYF. Written as DNA, the CDR3 is TGTGCCAGCAGCCCAGAAAAACAGCCCAGGGGCTGGCAAGAGACCCAGTACTTC.

The chain links TRBV20-1 to TRBJ2-7; 7 nucleotides line up with TRBD1. V shed 6 bases and J 0 bases; nucleotides not matched to a gene: 8. This CDR3 region has 14 residues. CDR1 and CDR2 (germline): DFQATT, SNEGSKA (reference sequence). CDR3 region: CSAPTGFRSYEQYF. CDR3 in DNA: TGCAGTGCCCCGACAGGGTTTCGCTCCTACGAGCAGTACTTC.

The rearrangement links TRBV7-3 to TRBJ2-3, with D perhaps TRBD1 or TRBD2 (5 bases each). The V end lost 5 bases, the J end lost 5 bases, and 20 bases lay between the germline ends. The CDR3 covers 16 residues. Germline values: CDR1 SGHTA, CDR2 FQGTGA. CDR3 residues: CASSIDGTAGIDTQYF. In DNA form, the CDR3 reads TGTGCCAGCAGCATCGACGGGACCGCGGGCATAGATACGCAGTATTTT. The entire variable domain, with the rest obtained from reference TRBV7-3 and TRBJ2-3, is as follows: GAGVSQTPSNKVTEKGKYVELRCDPISGHTALYWYRQSLGQGPEFLIYFQGTGAADDSGLPNDRFFAVRPEGSVSTLKIQRTERGDSAVYLCASSIDGTAGIDTQYFGPGTRLTVL.

The J gene is TRBJ2-2, the V gene TRBV5-1, with no clear D. Germline CDR1 is SGHRS and CDR2 is YFSETQ. CDR3 length: 15 residues. Trimming removed 2 bases from V and 3 bases from J, with 11 bases in between. In DNA, the CDR3 is TGCGCCAGCAGCTTACAAAGGCCGGACACCGGGGAGCTGTTTTTT. As protein: CASSLQRPDTGELFF.

This clonotype has more than one count but fewer than ten. CDR3 sequence: CSARGAGGGYEQYF. Here the CDR3 DNA reads TGCAGTGCTAGAGGGGCGGGAGGGGGCTACGAGCAGTACTTC. This chain links TRBV20-1 with TRBJ2-7, with TRBD2 identical over 9 bases. The CDR3 extends over 14 amino acids. The germline CDR1 and CDR2 sequences are DFQATT and SNEGSKA (reference sequence). V lost 1 base and J lost 3; bases outside the gene matches: 4.

This clonotype was counted between two and nine times. The V gene is TRBV11-2, the J gene TRBJ2-7, with 12 bases lining up with TRBD1. The CDR3 totals 17 residues. Germline lookup yields CDR1 SGHAT and CDR2 FQNNGV. Losses at the gene ends were 1 base for V and 1 base for J; bases not matched to a gene: 5. The CDR3 is CASSLGWGQGASYEQYF. The CDR3, as DNA: TGTGCCAGCAGCTTAGGATGGGGACAGGGGGCTTCCTACGAGCAGTACTTC.

In this sample, this clonotype turned up many times. V is TRBV9 and J is TRBJ1-3, with D possibly TRBD1 on 5 matching bases. This CDR3 contains 15 residues. Trimming cost V 0 bases and J 4 bases, with 11 bases left between them. Germline loops: CDR1 SGDLS, CDR2 YYNGEE. In nucleotides, the CDR3 is TGTGCCAGCAGCGTAGTTGGGGGTGCGGGAAACACCATATATTTT. It encodes CASSVVGGAGNTIYF.

This clonotype showed up just a few times. The chain joins TRBV11-2 to TRBJ2-7, with D perhaps assigned TRBD1 or TRBD2 (5 bases each). The CDR3 loop spans 13 amino acids. CDR1 is SGHAT, CDR2 FQNNGV, per germline. V was shortened by 5 bases and J by 5 bases, with 13 bases between the two germline ends. CDR3 coding DNA: TGTGCCAGCAGCATAACCGGGACCCACGAGCAGTACTTC. Protein sequence: CASSITGTHEQYF.

This clonotype was counted between two and nine times. The CDR3 bases are TGCGCCAGCCGATTTACAGGTGCGGCTAATGAAAAACTGTTTTTT. Protein product: CASRFTGAANEKLFF. The chain employs TRBV10-2 and TRBJ1-4; tentative D call: TRBD1 (5 bases). In germline, CDR1 is WSHSY, CDR2 SAAADI. Trimming shortened V by 8 bases and J by 3 bases, and 16 bases separated the two germline ends. CDR3 length: 15 amino acids.

This clonotype was seen at least ten times. The V call is TRBV29-1, the J call TRBJ2-3; no clear D gene. CDR1 SQVTM and CDR2 ANQGSEA come from the germline V gene. The V end was cut by 0 bases, the J end by 7 bases, with 11 bases between. The CDR3 covers 13 residues. The CDR3: CSVEDLPSYTQYF. The DNA of the CDR3 is TGCAGCGTTGAAGATCTTCCATCCTATACGCAGTATTTT.

This sequence joins TRBV20-1 and TRBJ2-1, with D possibly TRBD2 on 5 matching bases. The CDR3 runs 14 residues. From germline, CDR1 is DFQATT and CDR2 SNEGSKA (reference sequence). The V gene lost 5 bases and the J gene lost 0 bases, with 11 bases spanning the gap. CDR3 sequence reads: CSAELVSSYNEQFF. The CDR3 DNA follows: TGCAGTGCTGAACTAGTGAGCTCCTACAATGAGCAGTTCTTC.

Only a few counts were recorded for this clonotype. The V and J genes are TRBV2 and TRBJ1-5, with D tentatively TRBD1 (5 bases). The CDR3 extends over 13 amino acids. The V end lost 6 bases, the J end lost 5 bases, and 11 bases lay between the germline ends. CDR1 and CDR2 from the germline V gene are SNHLY and FYNNEI. The chain's CDR3 is CASRARAYQPQHF. CDR3 nucleotides: TGTGCCAGCAGGGCCAGGGCGTATCAGCCCCAGCATTTT. Filled out from reference TRBV2 and TRBJ1-5, the complete variable domain reads EPEVTQTPSHQVTQMGQEVILRCVPISNHLYFYWYRQILGQKVEFLVSFYNNEISEKSEIFDDQFSVERPDGSNFTLKIRSTKLEDSAMYFCASRARAYQPQHFGDGTRLSIL.

This rearrangement joins TRBV6-5 to TRBJ2-1; the D gene is possibly TRBD1 (7 bases). There are 16 residues in the CDR3. Germline-derived CDR1 and CDR2 are MNHEY and SVGAGI. V was shortened by 0 bases and J by 7 bases, with 16 bases between the two germline ends. This CDR3 reads CASSYSSRGVENEQFF. The DNA for the CDR3 is TGTGCCAGCAGTTACTCGAGCAGGGGGGTTGAAAATGAGCAGTTCTTC.

The rearrangement joins TRBV19 to TRBJ1-1; maybe TRBD1 (5 bases). The V gene lost 5 bases and the J gene lost 1 base, with 11 bases spanning the gap. The CDR3 covers 14 residues. Germline V CDR1 and CDR2: LNHDA, SQIVND (reference sequence). CDR3 nucleotides: TGTGCCAGTAGTCAGGGAGGTCGGAACACTGAAGCTTTCTTT. It codes for CASSQGGRNTEAFF. Based on the CDR3 plus reference TRBV19 and TRBJ1-1, the full variable domain is DGGITQSPKYLFRKEGQNVTLSCEQNLNHDAMYWYRQDPGQGLRLIYYSQIVNDFQKGDIAEGYSVSREKKESFPLTVTSAQKNPTAFYLCASSQGGRNTEAFFGQGTRLTVV.

V usage is TRBV20-1 and J usage is TRBJ1-6, with D unclear. The CDR3 spans 13 residues. V was cut by 3 bases and J by 12 bases, with 15 bases left in between. Germline V CDR1 and CDR2: DFQATT, SNEGSKA (reference sequence). CDR3 sequence (DNA): TGCAGTGCTAGGGGCCAGCAATTAGGACCCCTCCACTTT. Translated: CSARGQQLGPLHF.

This chain connects TRBV6-1 to TRBJ1-2; D is ambiguous. Germline CDR1 reads MNHNS; CDR2 reads SASEGT. Trimming stripped 5 bases from V and 0 bases from J, with 13 bases between. This CDR3 has 15 residues. The CDR3 DNA sequence: TGTGCCAGCAGTCCTCCGGGCAGCTCTAACTATGGCTACACCTTC. Its protein is CASSPPGSSNYGYTF.

This clonotype was counted a few times. The genes are TRBV20-1 and TRBJ2-1, with D perhaps TRBD2 (5 bases). Germline CDR1 is DFQATT and CDR2 is SNEGSKA (reference sequence). There are 15 residues in the CDR3. V was pared by 4 bases and J by 6 bases, with 19 bases between. The CDR3 loop is CSATNGRDVFNEQFF. The CDR3 bases are TGCAGTGCTACAAACGGACGGGATGTTTTCAATGAGCAGTTCTTC.

This clonotype was counted only a few times. V usage is TRBV10-3 and J usage is TRBJ2-1; 12 bases are shared with TRBD2. The germline V gene encodes CDR1 ENHRY and CDR2 SYGVKD. The CDR3 consists of 17 residues. Trimming at V came to 6 bases and at J to 0 bases, leaving 6 bases not matched to a gene. The CDR3 loop is CAIRGTSGSSSYNEQFF. The CDR3 bases are TGTGCCATCAGGGGGACTAGCGGGTCTAGCTCCTACAATGAGCAGTTCTTC.

CDR3 in amino acids: CASSQAGRVREQFF. The CDR3 coding sequence is TGCGCCAGCAGCCAAGCTGGACGGGTTCGTGAGCAGTTCTTC. This sequence joins TRBV4-3 and TRBJ2-1; D is undetermined. V lost 1 base and J 9 bases, leaving 13 bases between the germline ends. The CDR3 runs 14 residues. Germline V gene sequence: CDR1 LGHNA, CDR2 YSLEER.